These 27 T cell receptor beta chains share one sample of origin, sequenced in a study of early T cells in non-severe SARS-CoV-2 infection. One entry per CDR3 protein results from TCRdb running MiXCR on the 5' RACE reads. The table has tens of thousands of distinct CDR3 sequences, approximately 12% seen once. The material sequenced was whole blood, taken at baseline. The receptors were sampled from an adult who was a healthcare worker with PCR-confirmed SARS-CoV-2 infection or an uninfected control (not recorded which). The donor label of this sample is uncertain.

In this sample, this clonotype turned up a few times. The chain combines TRBV10-3 with TRBJ2-1; a weak D match, TRBD1 (6 bases). CDR3 length equals 13 residues. The V gene lost 4 bases and the J gene lost 8 bases, with 12 bases spanning the gap. The germline V gene has CDR1 ENHRY and CDR2 SYGVKD. The DNA of the CDR3 is TGTGCCATCAGTGTTAAAACAGGGTATGAGCAGTTCTTC. Translating it yields CAISVKTGYEQFF.

This clonotype was recorded at least ten times. The chain has TRBV3-1 and TRBJ2-3, with TRBD1 matching over 9 bases. Germline V gene sequence: CDR1 LGHDT, CDR2 YNNKEL (reference sequence). After removal of 10 bases from V and 2 bases from J, the junction contained 10 bases not matched to a gene. The CDR3 runs 15 residues. The chain's CDR3 is CATRETGGLTDTQYF. The CDR3 region has the DNA TGTGCCACGAGAGAGACAGGGGGTCTCACAGATACGCAGTATTTT.

This clonotype was counted only a few times. V gene TRBV7-6 combines with J gene TRBJ1-2; D possibly corresponds to TRBD1 (5 bases). V gave up 3 bases and J gave up 0 bases, with 11 bases separating them. The CDR3 totals 15 residues. Germline loops: CDR1 SGHVS, CDR2 FNYEAQ. The CDR3 protein is CASSFDTGPNYGYTF. CDR3 bases: TGTGCCAGCAGCTTCGACACAGGTCCTAACTATGGCTACACCTTC. The full variable domain, in which reference TRBV7-6 and TRBJ1-2 provide the parts outside the CDR3, is GAGVSQSPRYKVTKRGQDVALRCDPISGHVSLYWYRQALGQGPEFLTYFNYEAQQDKSGLPNDRFSAERPEGSISTLTIQRTEQRDSAMYRCASSFDTGPNYGYTFGSGTRLTVV.

This clonotype has at least ten counts. The V call is TRBV6-6, the J call TRBJ1-6, with D tentatively TRBD1 (5 bases). Germline lookup yields CDR1 MNHNY and CDR2 SVGAGI (reference sequence). Trimming pared 2 bases from V and 4 bases from J, leaving 12 bases between. The CDR3 runs 16 residues. The CDR3 here is CASSYLAPGYNSPLHF. The CDR3, as DNA: TGTGCCAGCAGTTACCTAGCCCCAGGGTATAATTCACCCCTCCACTTT.

In its sample, this clonotype was seen a few times. The chain has TRBV20-1 and TRBJ2-3; TRBD1 agrees at 7 bases. Trimming cost V 5 bases and J 1 base; bases outside gene matches: 12. This CDR3 is 16 amino acids long. Germline assignment: CDR1 DFQATT and CDR2 SNEGSKA (reference sequence). The CDR3 protein is CSALTGSSEGTDTQYF. Written as DNA, the CDR3 is TGCAGTGCTTTGACAGGGAGTTCGGAAGGCACAGATACGCAGTATTTT.

This clonotype was found a few times. The rearrangement uses TRBV7-9 and TRBJ1-1, with D perhaps TRBD1 (6 bases). The germline gives CDR1 SEHNR, CDR2 FQNEAQ (reference sequence). The V end lost 3 bases, the J end lost 4 bases, and 12 bases lay between the germline ends. This CDR3 region has 14 residues. This CDR3 reads CASSFRGAGTEAFF. The DNA for the CDR3 is TGTGCCAGCAGCTTTCGGGGGGCAGGCACTGAAGCTTTCTTT.

CDR3: CASSSRGGAGYTF. CDR3 coding DNA: TGTGCCAGCAGCTCACGGGGCGGGGCTGGCTACACCTTC. This chain joins TRBV5-6 and TRBJ1-2, with D maybe TRBD1 (5 bases). Germline V gives CDR1 SGHDT, CDR2 YYEEEE. The V and J ends lost 3 bases and 7 bases respectively, with 13 bases between them. The CDR3 covers 13 residues. The whole variable domain, filled in from reference TRBV5-6 and TRBJ1-2, reads DAGVTQSPTHLIKTRGQQVTLRCSPKSGHDTVSWYQQALGQGPQFIFQYYEEEERQRGNFPDRFSGHQFPNYSSELNVNALLLGDSALYLCASSSRGGAGYTFGSGTRLTVV.

This clonotype was seen a few times. The chain joins TRBV29-1 to TRBJ2-3; D is undetermined. Germline V CDR1 and CDR2: SQVTM, ANQGSEA. V lost 3 bases and J lost 0, with 7 bases in between. This CDR3 is built from 13 residues. The CDR3 DNA follows: TGCAGCGTTGAGACGGTTAGCACAGATACGCAGTATTTT. Translation: CSVETVSTDTQYF.

The CDR3 loop is CASSERARDSLGTEAFF. CDR3 nucleotides: TGTGCCAGCAGTGAAAGGGCCAGGGATAGTTTGGGCACTGAAGCTTTCTTT. The genes are TRBV6-1 and TRBJ1-1; tentatively, D is TRBD1 (5 bases). The CDR3 totals 17 residues. Trimming removed 2 bases at V and 4 bases at J, with 20 bases between. Germline loops: CDR1 MNHNS, CDR2 SASEGT.

This clonotype was seen ten or more times. This rearrangement joins TRBV7-9 to TRBJ2-6, with D possibly TRBD1 on 6 matching bases. CDR3 length equals 18 residues. V lost 6 bases and J 0 bases, leaving 18 bases between the germline ends. Germline V gives CDR1 SEHNR, CDR2 FQNEAQ (reference sequence). The CDR3 is CASRPSPGHASGANVLTF. As DNA, the CDR3 is TGTGCCAGCAGACCAAGCCCGGGACACGCCTCTGGGGCCAACGTCCTGACTTTC.

The V gene is TRBV5-1, the J gene TRBJ2-1; 11 nucleotides align to TRBD2. CDR3 size: 16 residues. V lost 1 base, J lost 4 bases, and 4 bases stayed unmatched. CDR1 SGHRS and CDR2 YFSETQ come from the germline V gene. CDR3 loop: CASSLPASGGYNEQFF. The CDR3 DNA reads TGCGCCAGCAGCTTGCCCGCTAGCGGGGGGTACAATGAGCAGTTCTTC.

There are many counts of this clonotype. The chain employs TRBV27 and TRBJ1-6; 10 positions match TRBD1. Germline V gene sequence: CDR1 MNHEY, CDR2 SMNVEV (reference sequence). Trimming took 6 bases from V and 6 from J; bases not matched to a gene: 8. The CDR3 spans 16 residues. The CDR3 bases are TGTGCCAGCAGCTTACGGCGGGACAGGGGTAATTCACCCCTCCACTTT. Amino acid sequence: CASSLRRDRGNSPLHF.

This clonotype appeared a few times. V usage is TRBV7-2 and J usage is TRBJ2-1; D possibly uses TRBD1 or TRBD2 (5 bases each). Germline assignment: CDR1 SGHTA and CDR2 FQGNSA. V gave up 7 bases and J gave up 9 bases, with 22 bases separating them. This CDR3 is 15 amino acids long. CDR3 protein: CASNLAGHIKGEQFF. The CDR3 bases are TGTGCCAGCAACCTAGCAGGACACATAAAGGGTGAGCAGTTCTTC.

The V and J genes are TRBV6-2 or TRBV6-3 and TRBJ2-1; D not resolved. V was clipped by 6 bases and J by 2 bases, with 11 bases between them. CDR1 and CDR2 from the germline V gene are MNHEY and SVGEGT. The CDR3 has 14 amino acids. This chain's CDR3 is CASRRLSAYNEQFF. For the CDR3, the DNA is TGTGCCAGCAGAAGACTCTCCGCCTACAATGAGCAGTTCTTC.

A few counts support this clonotype. V and J are TRBV29-1 and TRBJ2-3; D call uncertain. The V gene lost 4 bases and the J gene lost 0 bases, with 5 bases spanning the gap. This CDR3 region has 12 residues. Germline V gene sequence: CDR1 SQVTM, CDR2 ANQGSEA. The CDR3 DNA is TGCAGCGTTGTGGACAGCACAGATACGCAGTATTTT. Translated, it gives CSVVDSTDTQYF.

This clonotype has a count of ten or more. The chain uses TRBV7-8 and TRBJ2-7; either TRBD1 or TRBD2 may fit D (5 bases each). Germline V gives CDR1 SGHVS, CDR2 FQNEAQ. This CDR3 is 15 amino acids long. With 0 bases removed from V and 5 bases from J, the gap between germline ends came to 14 bases. CDR3 in amino acids: CASSLAPGTPHEQYV. The CDR3 DNA is TGTGCCAGCAGCTTAGCGCCGGGGACCCCCCACGAGCAGTACGTC.

The table lists this clonotype with a few counts. The chain has TRBV5-1 and TRBJ2-3; TRBD2 aligns across 10 bases. This CDR3 is built from 15 residues. Germline trimming cut 2 bases from V and 2 bases from J; bases unmatched to any gene: 2. Germline V gene sequence: CDR1 SGHRS, CDR2 YFSETQ. The CDR3 DNA reads TGCGCCAGCAGCTTAGGGACTAGCGTCACAGATACGCAGTATTTT. Protein sequence: CASSLGTSVTDTQYF.

There are a few counts of this clonotype. The rearrangement uses TRBV12-3 or TRBV12-4 and TRBJ2-7, with D maybe TRBD2 (5 bases). V shed 6 bases and J shed 7 bases, with 19 bases lying between them. This CDR3 region has 14 residues. Here the CDR3 reads CASSHGNTPGEQYV. CDR3 nucleotides: TGTGCCAGCAGCCATGGGAATACCCCGGGGGAGCAGTACGTC.

This clonotype has a handful of counts. The genes are TRBV4-1 and TRBJ1-5; D is uncertain. CDR3 length: 16 residues. Germline-derived CDR1 and CDR2 are MGHRA and YSYEKL. V was cut by 4 bases and J by 3 bases, with 16 bases left in between. In nucleotides, the CDR3 is TGCGCCAGCAGCCTCGAGCAGACTCGACTCAATCAGCCCCAGCATTTT. Translated, it gives CASSLEQTRLNQPQHF.

This chain links TRBV7-8 with TRBJ1-2, with D perhaps matching TRBD1 (6 bases). The CDR3 covers 17 residues. The V end was cut by 5 bases, the J end by 8 bases, with 27 bases between. CDR1 SGHVS and CDR2 FQNEAQ come from the germline V gene. For the CDR3, the DNA is TGTGCCAGCAGCCCCCGAACTGGAGGGGGGCGACGGGAAGGCTACACCTTC. It specifies CASSPRTGGGRREGYTF.

This clonotype was counted a few times. The CDR3 loop is CASSPRGLQGQETQYF. DNA of the CDR3: TGTGCCAGCAGCCCCCGCGGCCTGCAGGGCCAAGAGACCCAGTACTTC. The chain combines TRBV7-9 with TRBJ2-5, with D tentatively TRBD1 (5 bases). V was clipped by 5 bases and J by 1 base, with 17 bases between them. The CDR3 extends over 16 amino acids. Germline V gene data show CDR1 as SEHNR and CDR2 as FQNEAQ (reference sequence).

The table lists this clonotype with many counts. The chain employs TRBV6-5 and TRBJ2-5; a possible D gene is TRBD2 (5 bases). V lost 2 bases, J lost 6 bases, and 13 bases lay in between. The CDR3 runs 14 residues. CDR1 and CDR2 (germline): MNHEY, SVGAGI. The CDR3 region has the DNA TGTGCCAGCAGTTACGGTCGTGCTAGCCAGACCCAGTACTTC. Its protein product is CASSYGRASQTQYF.

The DNA for the CDR3 is TGTGCCAGCAGCGCCCCTGGGACTAGGTCGGATACGCAGTATTTT. Residues: CASSAPGTRSDTQYF. The rearrangement joins TRBV5-4 to TRBJ2-3, with TRBD2 matching over 8 bases. J lost 6 bases, V lost 4 bases, and 10 bases had no gene match. The CDR3 sequence is 15 residues long. CDR1 SGHNT and CDR2 YYREEE come from the germline V gene (reference sequence).

In its sample, this clonotype was seen a few times. V usage is TRBV7-2 and J usage is TRBJ2-3; D is unresolved. In germline, CDR1 is SGHTA, CDR2 FQGNSA. V lost 5 bases and J lost 0, with 9 bases in between. The CDR3 extends over 14 amino acids. The CDR3 sequence: CASSPTTSTDTQYF. The CDR3 bases are TGTGCCAGCAGCCCTACCACTAGCACAGATACGCAGTATTTT.

The table lists this clonotype with a few counts. The rearrangement links TRBV7-2 to TRBJ2-1, with a tentative D call TRBD1 (8 bases). The CDR3 loop spans 15 amino acids. The germline CDR1 and CDR2 sequences are SGHTA and FQGNSA. Trimming pared 4 bases from V and 7 bases from J, leaving 17 bases between. The CDR3 sequence is CASSSQGQGGNEQFF. In DNA, the CDR3 is TGTGCCAGCAGCTCCCAAGGACAGGGAGGGAATGAGCAGTTCTTC.

The rearrangement joins TRBV13 to TRBJ2-7; D is possibly TRBD2 (6 bases). There are 16 residues in the CDR3. CDR1 is PRHDT, CDR2 FYEKMQ, per germline (reference sequence). V was shortened by 1 base and J by 0 bases, with 13 bases between the two germline ends. Here the CDR3 DNA reads TGTGCCAGCAGCTTAGCGGGCGGGGCGAGCTCCTACGAGCAGTACGTC. Residues: CASSLAGGASSYEQYV.

The table lists this clonotype with a few counts. The rearrangement links TRBV5-5 to TRBJ1-6; no clear D gene. Germline V gene sequence: CDR1 SGHKS, CDR2 YYEKEE (reference sequence). Deletions cut 0 bases from V and 7 bases from J, with 11 bases between. CDR3 size: 15 residues. The CDR3 bases are TGTGCCAGCAGCTTGGATTGGGGTGTCAATTCACCCCTCCACTTT. It codes for CASSLDWGVNSPLHF.